The 2 T cell receptor beta chains in this list originate from one sample, sequenced in a study of OX40 agonist ivuxolimab in advanced cancers. Repertoires were generated with immunoSEQ multiplex PCR, while TCRdb's copy carries only in-frame clones and drops some. The repertoire holds more than 65,000 clones, with 92% as singletons. The sample consisted of CD4+ or CD8+ T cells sorted from blood, taken in a trial of the OX40 agonist ivuxolimab. Receptors were obtained from an adult with an advanced solid tumor such as melanoma, head and neck, liver or kidney cancer.

The chain carries TRBV6-5 and TRBJ2-5; 7 bases map to TRBD1. J lost 1 base, V lost 2 bases, and 4 bases had no gene match. Germline loops: CDR1 MNHEY, CDR2 SVGAGI. CDR3 length equals 15 residues. The CDR3 DNA sequence: TGTGCCAGCAGTTACGACAGGGAACTCCAAGAGACCCAGTACTTC. As protein: CASSYDRELQETQYF.

The rearrangement links TRBV14 to TRBJ1-1, with D possibly TRBD1 on 6 matching bases. V was clipped by 1 base and J by 9 bases, with 12 bases between them. The CDR3 runs to 13 residues. Germline V gene lookup returns CDR1 SGHDN and CDR2 FVKESK. CDR3 nucleotide sequence: TGTGCCAGCAGCCAAGTCGGGGGCAGCAAAGCTTTCTTT. Encoded protein: CASSQVGGSKAFF.